This T cell receptor beta chain is drawn from a study of blood T cell repertoires in COVID-19. Study-wide background: Sites across the United States, Italy and Spain contributed samples from acute and convalescent COVID-19.

The CDR3 runs 16 residues. Germline values: CDR1 SGHNT, CDR2 YYREEE (reference sequence). The V segment lost 0 bases and the J segment 3 bases; nucleotides outside the gene matches: 4. Only in-frame clones appear in the TCRdb table, and some are missing; sequencing was by immunoSEQ multiplex PCR. Of 250,000 to 350,000 clones in the sample, around 87% were seen once. The chain recombines TRBV5-4 with TRBJ2-2; 8 bases fit TRBD1. The TCR sequence derives from a woman aged 50 to 60 who had recovered from COVID-19. The sequenced sample was peripheral blood. The CDR3 nucleotides are TGTGCCAGCAGCTTGGTCGGGACAGGATACACCGGGGAGCTGTTTTTT. It yields the protein CASSLVGTGYTGELFF.